The sequence of this TCR beta chain was determined in a study of blood T cell repertoires in COVID-19. Study context: PBMCs, B-cell-depleted T cells, or T cells provided the cDNA or gDNA that made up the material.

Here immunoSEQ multiplex PCR was the method, and the copy in TCRdb shows in-frame clones only, minus some. The sample shows about 130,000 clones, about 70% of them seen only once. Germline CDR1 and CDR2: MGHRA and YSYEKL. V lost 5 bases and J lost 0, with 16 bases in between. This CDR3 has 16 residues. The rearrangement uses TRBV4-1 and TRBJ1-2; a possible D gene is TRBD1 (5 bases). The sequenced sample was peripheral blood. This TCR came from a man aged 55 to 70 with acute or convalescent COVID-19. CDR3: CASSTSKGRANYGYTF. The DNA of the CDR3 is TGCGCCAGCAGCACAAGCAAGGGCAGGGCTAACTATGGCTACACCTTC.